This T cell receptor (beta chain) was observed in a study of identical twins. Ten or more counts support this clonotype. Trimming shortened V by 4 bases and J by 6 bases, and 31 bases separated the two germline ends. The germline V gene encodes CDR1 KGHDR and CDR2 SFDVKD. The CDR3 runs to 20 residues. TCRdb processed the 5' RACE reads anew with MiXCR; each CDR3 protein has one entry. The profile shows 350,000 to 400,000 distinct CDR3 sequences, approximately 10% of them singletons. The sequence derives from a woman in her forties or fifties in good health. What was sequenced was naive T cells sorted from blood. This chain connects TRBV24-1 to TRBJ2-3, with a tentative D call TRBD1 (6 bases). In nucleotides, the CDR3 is TGTGCCACCAGTGACCGCCTCCGGCAGCGGACAGCCCGGATTTTGGATACGCAGTATTTT. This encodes CATSDRLRQRTARILDTQYF.